The clone carrying this TCR beta chain was observed a single time. Patients at the Seattle site were enrolled during active infection and followed longitudinally. This specimen comes from a study of blood T cell repertoires in COVID-19. About the study: Sources were T cells, B-cell-depleted T cells, or PBMCs; the material itself was cDNA or gDNA.

This CDR3 has 13 amino acids. V shed 5 bases and J shed 5 bases, with 12 bases lying between them. Germline V gene lookup returns CDR1 MNHEY and CDR2 SVGAGI. The authors' processing: Quantification of nucleated cells was approximated via reference gene primer amplification. Libraries were prepared by immunoSEQ multiplex PCR; TCRdb keeps only in-frame clonotypes and omits some of them. V and J calls and clone size are those listed in that table; D and trimming were worked out from the DNA. This table holds roughly 260,000 clones, approximately 91% found once. The source is a woman aged 25 to 39 with COVID-19, enrolled during active disease. The specimen was peripheral blood. J is TRBJ2-5 and V is TRBV6-5; tentative D call: TRBD2 (7 bases). This chain's CDR3 is CASSRGAGETQYF. The CDR3 bases are TGTGCCAGCAGTCGGGGGGCGGGGGAGACCCAGTACTTC.